Shown below are 27 T cell receptor beta chains from a single sample sequenced in a study of beta chain features in type 1 diabetes. Every bit of the isolated RNA underwent reverse transcription, so sequencing read expressed TCRB transcripts. TCRdb keeps only in-frame clones here, not all; method: immunoSEQ multiplex PCR. The sample holds around 140,000 clones, over 8% seen once. The sequenced sample was central memory CD4+ T cells from blood. All receptors derive from a woman in her thirties or forties in good health.

This clone was seen only a few times. The chain couples TRBV27 to TRBJ1-1; weak D call: TRBD1 (5 bases). Germline loops: CDR1 MNHEY, CDR2 SMNVEV (reference sequence). The ends were cut back, 4 bases at V and 5 bases at J, with 14 bases in the middle. This CDR3 has 14 residues. CDR3 sequence: CASSSTRGGTEAFF. The CDR3 DNA sequence: TGTGCCAGCAGTTCGACTCGGGGGGGGACTGAAGCTTTCTTT.

This clone showed up just a few times. V gene TRBV6-1 combines with J gene TRBJ2-3; 7 positions agree with TRBD2. V lost 3 bases and J lost 0; bases outside the gene matches: 6. The germline gives CDR1 MNHNS, CDR2 SASEGT. This CDR3 region has 16 residues. In DNA form, the CDR3 reads TGTGCCAGCAGTGAGATGGGCGGGGGAAGCACAGATACGCAGTATTTT. Protein sequence: CASSEMGGGSTDTQYF.

The V gene is TRBV7-2, the J gene TRBJ2-3; 11 nucleotides match TRBD2. This CDR3 has 16 amino acids. Germline trimming cut 11 bases from V and 3 bases from J; bases unmatched to any gene: 13. The V gene's germline CDR1 is SGHTA and CDR2 FQGNSA. CDR3 bases: TGTGCCGCGAGCGGGGCTAGCGGGGGGAGTACAGATACGCAGTATTTT. Translation gives CAASGASGGSTDTQYF.

CDR3 nucleotides: TGCGCCAGCAGCTCCCTGCAGGGATCCGAGCAGTACTTC. This sequence encodes CASSSLQGSEQYF. The genes are TRBV5-1 and TRBJ2-7, with a weak D call TRBD1 (5 bases). Germline V gene lookup returns CDR1 SGHRS and CDR2 YFSETQ. The ends were cut back, 3 bases at V and 6 bases at J, with 13 bases in the middle. This CDR3 spans 13 amino acids.

This clone has only a few counts. The rearrangement links TRBV6-5 to TRBJ2-7; a weak D match, TRBD2 (5 bases). Germline lookup yields CDR1 MNHEY and CDR2 SVGAGI. Trimming removed 5 bases at V and 6 bases at J, with 11 bases between. The CDR3 is made up of 12 amino acids. The CDR3 DNA reads TGTGCCAGCAGTCTCGGGGTGGGCGAGCAGTACTTC. This sequence encodes CASSLGVGEQYF.

The chain couples TRBV5-6 to TRBJ1-6; TRBD1 agrees at 7 bases. Germline loops: CDR1 SGHDT, CDR2 YYEEEE. V shed 1 base, J shed 7 bases, and the junction held 5 bases outside the gene matches. CDR3 length: 15 amino acids. CDR3 bases: TGTGCCAGCAGCTTGCCAGGGGGATTAAATTCACCCCTCCACTTT. This encodes CASSLPGGLNSPLHF.

In its sample, this clone was seen a few times. This chain uses TRBV6-6 with TRBJ2-1; TRBD2 matches at 7 bases. Trimming cost V 4 bases and J 4 bases; bases outside gene matches: 4. The CDR3 sequence is 14 residues long. In germline, CDR1 is MNHNY, CDR2 SVGAGI (reference sequence). The CDR3 bases are TGTGCCAGCAGTTTAAGACTAGCTTACAATGAGCAGTTCTTC. This codes for CASSLRLAYNEQFF.

This clone has more than one count but fewer than ten. The chain recombines TRBV10-2 with TRBJ2-7, with 9 bases matching TRBD1. The junction had 8 bases not matched to a gene; V was cut back by 10 bases and J by 4 bases. The CDR3 has 13 amino acids. CDR1 is WSHSY and CDR2 is SAAADI in the germline V gene. This CDR3 is CATNRGQGYEQYF. Written as DNA, the CDR3 is TGCGCCACCAACCGAGGACAGGGGTACGAGCAGTACTTC.

This clone occurred a few times. The V call is TRBV15, the J call TRBJ1-5; no definite D call. The V gene lost 0 bases and the J gene lost 4 bases, with 4 bases spanning the gap. Germline V gene lookup returns CDR1 LNHNV and CDR2 YYDKDF (reference sequence). The CDR3 contains 13 residues. CDR3 nucleotide sequence: TGTGCCACCAGCAGAGATCGGAATCAGCCCCAGCATTTT. Residues: CATSRDRNQPQHF.

This clone was detected a few times. This sequence joins TRBV11-2 and TRBJ2-5; D not certain. The germline gives CDR1 SGHAT, CDR2 FQNNGV. The CDR3 is 13 residues long. With 1 base removed from V and 2 bases from J, the gap between germline ends came to 5 bases. CDR3: CASSLVAQETQYF. The DNA of the CDR3 is TGTGCCAGCAGCTTAGTGGCTCAAGAGACCCAGTACTTC.

This clone turned up a few times. V usage is TRBV2 and J usage is TRBJ1-6; no clear D. The CDR3 is 14 amino acids. V lost 7 bases and J 7 bases, leaving 14 bases between the germline ends. Germline V gene data show CDR1 as SNHLY and CDR2 as FYNNEI. In DNA, the CDR3 is TGTGCCAGCATCACCGGGGTCGGGAATTCACCCCTCCACTTT. Protein product: CASITGVGNSPLHF. Full variable domain (outside the CDR3, taken from reference TRBV2 and TRBJ1-6): EPEVTQTPSHQVTQMGQEVILRCVPISNHLYFYWYRQILGQKVEFLVSFYNNEISEKSEIFDDQFSVERPDGSNFTLKIRSTKLEDSAMYFCASITGVGNSPLHFGNGTRLTVT.

This clone was counted only a few times. The chain joins TRBV5-1 to TRBJ2-7; 12 nucleotides match TRBD2. Germline values: CDR1 SGHRS, CDR2 YFSETQ. CDR3 size: 14 residues. Trimming took 0 bases from V and 5 from J; bases not matched to a gene: 0. The CDR3 is CASSLGTSGDEQYF. DNA for the CDR3: TGCGCCAGCAGCTTGGGGACTAGCGGGGACGAGCAGTACTTC. Full variable domain (outside the CDR3, taken from reference TRBV5-1 and TRBJ2-7): KAGVTQTPRYLIKTRGQQVTLSCSPISGHRSVSWYQQTPGQGLQFLFEYFSETQRNKGNFPGRFSGRQFSNSRSEMNVSTLELGDSALYLCASSLGTSGDEQYFGPGTRLTVT.

CDR3 region: CASSRATSGGSRDTQYF. DNA for the CDR3: TGTGCCAGCAGCCGAGCAACTAGCGGGGGTTCCCGAGATACGCAGTATTTT. The chain is built from TRBV7-9 and TRBJ2-3, with 11 bases that match TRBD2. V shed 5 bases, J shed 5 bases, and the junction held 12 bases outside the gene matches. The CDR3 is made up of 17 amino acids. Germline CDR1 is SEHNR and CDR2 is FQNEAQ (reference sequence).

J is TRBJ2-1 and V is TRBV4-3; 11 nucleotides align to TRBD2. This CDR3 comprises 18 residues. Germline values: CDR1 LGHNA, CDR2 YSLEER. V shed 1 base and J 4 bases; nucleotides not matched to a gene: 9. The CDR3, as DNA: TGCGCCAGCAGCCAAGTAGGGCTAGCGGGGGGTTTTTACAATGAGCAGTTCTTC. Its translation: CASSQVGLAGGFYNEQFF.

Only a few counts were recorded for this clone. V gene TRBV21-1 combines with J gene TRBJ1-6; TRBD1 is the table's D call and was not checked against the DNA. TRBV21-1 is classified as a pseudogene. CDR3 size: 13 residues. This CDR3 is CASSSGTDSPLHF. CDR3 DNA: TGTGCCAGCAGCTCCGGGACAGATTCACCCCTCCACTTT.

The rearrangement links TRBV2 to TRBJ1-6; perhaps TRBD1 as D (6 bases). CDR3 length: 14 residues. The V end was cut by 1 base, the J end by 10 bases, with 11 bases between. Germline V gene lookup returns CDR1 SNHLY and CDR2 FYNNEI. CDR3 nucleotides: TGTGCCAGCAGTGAAGGGAGGACAGACTCACCCCTCCACTTT. Its translation is CASSEGRTDSPLHF.

The V gene is TRBV4-1, the J gene TRBJ1-2, with D maybe TRBD1 (5 bases). This CDR3 contains 14 residues. V was clipped by 1 base and J by 5 bases, with 11 bases between them. Germline CDR1 and CDR2: MGHRA and YSYEKL. The CDR3 nucleotides are TGCGCCAGCAGCCAAGGGGGGGGTCATTATGGCTACACCTTC. This translates into CASSQGGGHYGYTF.

The chain is built from TRBV18 and TRBJ1-5; 8 bases line up with TRBD1. The CDR3 has 13 amino acids. J was trimmed by 5 bases and V by 5 bases; bases with no gene match: 2. CDR1 and CDR2 from the germline V gene are KGHSH and LQKENI. The DNA for the CDR3 is TGTGCCAGCTCAGAGGACAGGGATCAGCCCCAGCATTTT. It specifies CASSEDRDQPQHF.

The chain joins TRBV19 to TRBJ2-6; D not certain. Trimming stripped 7 bases from V and 1 base from J, with 8 bases between. CDR3 length: 14 amino acids. CDR1 and CDR2 (germline): LNHDA, SQIVND (reference sequence). The CDR3 here is CASKPPSGANVLTF. In DNA form, the CDR3 reads TGTGCCAGTAAGCCACCTTCTGGGGCCAACGTCCTGACTTTC.

The V gene is TRBV7-2, the J gene TRBJ2-7, with 9 bases identical to TRBD1. This CDR3 spans 16 amino acids. V lost 1 base to trimming and J lost 3 bases; unmatched junction nucleotides: 7. Germline CDR1 SGHTA, CDR2 FQGNSA. CDR3 nucleotide sequence: TGTGCCAGCAGCTTAGAGCTGAGGGACAGGGACTACGAGCAGTACTTC. This codes for CASSLELRDRDYEQYF.

Many counts were recorded for this clone. CDR3 sequence: CASSPRLAGSTDTQYF. CDR3 sequence (DNA): TGTGCCAGCTCACCACGACTAGCGGGCAGCACAGATACGCAGTATTTT. The chain links TRBV18 to TRBJ2-3, with 10 bases lining up with TRBD2. Trimming at V came to 1 base and at J to 0 bases, leaving 1 base not matched to a gene. This CDR3 spans 16 amino acids. CDR1 and CDR2 from the germline V gene are KGHSH and LQKENI.

This chain uses TRBV7-2 with TRBJ1-2; maybe TRBD1 (5 bases). The CDR3 is 14 amino acids. V was trimmed by 5 bases and J by 2 bases, leaving 12 bases between them. Germline loops: CDR1 SGHTA, CDR2 FQGNSA. The CDR3 DNA follows: TGTGCCAGCAGCACACCGACAGAGAACTATGGCTACACCTTC. This translates into CASSTPTENYGYTF.

This clone was detected only a few times. This chain uses TRBV2 with TRBJ2-5; 7 bases align to TRBD2. From germline, CDR1 is SNHLY and CDR2 FYNNEI. Trimming at V came to 8 bases and at J to 3 bases, leaving 9 bases not matched to a gene. This CDR3 comprises 14 residues. The CDR3 sequence is CASHRGGNKETQYF. DNA for the CDR3: TGTGCCAGCCATCGGGGAGGGAACAAAGAGACCCAGTACTTC.

This clone has only a few counts. V usage is TRBV9 and J usage is TRBJ1-2; D ambiguous. Germline V lookup: CDR1 SGDLS, CDR2 YYNGEE. This CDR3 is built from 12 residues. Trimming removed 0 bases at V and 7 bases at J, with 7 bases between. The CDR3: CASSVVQAGYTF. CDR3 nucleotides: TGTGCCAGCAGCGTAGTGCAAGCTGGCTACACCTTC.

The chain is built from TRBV14 and TRBJ1-6; D uncertain. The CDR3 extends over 13 amino acids. With 10 bases removed from V and 7 bases from J, the gap between germline ends came to 14 bases. Per the germline V gene, CDR1 is SGHDN and CDR2 is FVKESK. CDR3 nucleotides: TGTGCCACCAACCGACACGGAAATTCACCCCTCCACTTT. Residues: CATNRHGNSPLHF.

This rearrangement joins TRBV16 to TRBJ2-4, with 7 bases aligning to TRBD1. CDR1 KGHSY and CDR2 FQNENV come from the germline V gene. The CDR3 loop spans 15 amino acids. Trimming took 2 bases from V and 6 from J; bases not matched to a gene: 7. CDR3 region: CASSQEGGRVNIQYF. As DNA, the CDR3 is TGTGCCAGCAGCCAAGAAGGGGGCAGAGTAAACATTCAGTACTTC.

Notes on this clone: Relative to the germline gene, one junction end is altered; a read error may explain this. V usage is TRBV6-1 and J usage is TRBJ2-4, with D tentatively TRBD2 (5 bases). The CDR3 runs to 12 residues. Germline values: CDR1 MNHNS, CDR2 SASEGT. This chain's CDR3 is CAISESEDIQYF. CDR3 nucleotide sequence: TGTGCCATCAGTGAGTCGGAGGACATTCAGTACTTC.